The rows below give T cell receptor beta chains drawn from one sample of a study of cytomegalovirus exposure and HLA in healthy donors. Produced via immunoSEQ multiplex PCR; TCRdb's table is partial and in-frame only. The repertoire holds about 120,000 clones, with 60% to 85% as singletons. Specimen: PBMCs. All receptors come from a middle-aged woman in good health and CMV-seropositive. The CDR3 runs from the conserved cysteine through the conserved F or W. D genes are given only for firm matches. Clone size is given for some rows only: seen once, a few or many times, or a class if the clone is expanded.

clone size: -
V gene: TRBV4-2
D gene: TRBD1
J gene: TRBJ2-2
CDR3 DNA: TGTGCCAGCAGCCTTCACGGACAGGTGTACACCGGGGAGCTGTTTTTT
CDR3 protein: CASSLHGQVYTGELFF

clone size: -
V gene: TRBV7-9
D gene: TRBD2
J gene: TRBJ2-3
CDR3 DNA: TGTGCCAGCAGCTCCTGGGGGGAGCGGGGATTAACAGATACGCAGTATTTT
CDR3 protein: CASSSWGERGLTDTQYF

clone size: once
V gene: TRBV5-4
D gene: -
J gene: TRBJ1-2
CDR3 DNA: TGTGCCAGCAGCTTGGACAGGGCCAACTATGGCTACACCTTC
CDR3 protein: CASSLDRANYGYTF

clone size: -
V gene: TRBV19
D gene: TRBD2
J gene: TRBJ2-1
CDR3 DNA: TGTGCCAGTAGTATAGCGGCTAGCGGGGGGGATGAGCAGTTCTTC
CDR3 protein: CASSIAASGGDEQFF

clone size: once
V gene: TRBV5-4
D gene: TRBD1
J gene: TRBJ2-7
CDR3 DNA: TGTGCCAGCAGCTTGAAGGGACAGGCTTCCTACGAGCAGTACTTC
CDR3 protein: CASSLKGQASYEQYF

clone size: -
V gene: TRBV29-1
D gene: -
J gene: TRBJ1-1
CDR3 DNA: TGCAGCGGGGGGGGTAGGAACACTGAAGCTTTCTTT
CDR3 protein: CSGGGRNTEAFF

clone size: -
V gene: TRBV6-1
D gene: TRBD1
J gene: TRBJ1-5
CDR3 DNA: TGTGCCAGCAGGGAACAGGGGATGATAGGTCAGCCCCAGCATTTT
CDR3 protein: CASREQGMIGQPQHF

clone size: -
V gene: TRBV5-1
D gene: TRBD2
J gene: TRBJ2-3
CDR3 DNA: TGCGCCAGCAGCTCCGGGGGGGTTATGGATACGCAGTATTTT
CDR3 protein: CASSSGGVMDTQYF

clone size: -
V gene: TRBV25-1
D gene: -
J gene: TRBJ2-3
CDR3 DNA: TGTGCCAGCAGTGAGCTAGCGAGCACAGATACGCAGTATTTT
CDR3 protein: CASSELASTDTQYF

clone size: -
V gene: TRBV7-9
D gene: -
J gene: TRBJ1-3
CDR3 DNA: TGTGCCAGCAGCGTCAAAAAGGGGCTTGGAAACACCATATATTTT
CDR3 protein: CASSVKKGLGNTIYF

clone size: few
V gene: TRBV30
D gene: -
J gene: TRBJ2-2
CDR3 DNA: TGTGCCTGGAGAGTGGCCCATCGAGGAGGCGGGGAGCTGTTTTTT
CDR3 protein: CAWRVAHRGGGELFF

clone size: -
V gene: TRBV5-1
D gene: TRBD1
J gene: TRBJ2-1
CDR3 DNA: TGCGCCAGCAGCTTGGCGCTAACACAGGGGGCTCTTAAGGATGAGCAGTTCTTC
CDR3 protein: CASSLALTQGALKDEQFF

clone size: -
V gene: TRBV9
D gene: TRBD1
J gene: TRBJ1-1
CDR3 DNA: TGTGCCAGCAGCGGGTTGGGACAGGGGCACGGTGAAGCTTTCTTT
CDR3 protein: CASSGLGQGHGEAFF

clone size: -
V gene: TRBV5-4
D gene: TRBD2
J gene: TRBJ2-3
CDR3 DNA: TGTGCCAGCGCGGGGGGGCCACCAGATACGCAGTATTTT
CDR3 protein: CASAGGPPDTQYF

clone size: -
V gene: TRBV7-2
D gene: -
J gene: TRBJ1-1
CDR3 DNA: TGTGCCAGCAGCTTCAACAGGGTGGGGAACACTGAAGCTTTCTTT
CDR3 protein: CASSFNRVGNTEAFF

clone size: -
V gene: TRBV29-1
D gene: -
J gene: TRBJ1-5
CDR3 DNA: TGCAGCGCCGCACAGGGTAGCAATCAGCCCCAGCATTTT
CDR3 protein: CSAAQGSNQPQHF

clone size: -
V gene: TRBV5-1
D gene: -
J gene: TRBJ2-1
CDR3 DNA: TGCGCCAGCTATAAGGGGAGGAATGAGCAGTTCTTC
CDR3 protein: CASYKGRNEQFF

clone size: -
V gene: TRBV2
D gene: -
J gene: TRBJ1-4
CDR3 DNA: TGTGCCAGCAATCTCCAGGGTAATGAAAAACTGTTTTTT
CDR3 protein: CASNLQGNEKLFF

clone size: -
V gene: TRBV5-4
D gene: -
J gene: TRBJ1-4
CDR3 DNA: TGTGCCAGCTCCCTCTCACAGGGAGTTAATGAAAAACTGTTTTTT
CDR3 protein: CASSLSQGVNEKLFF

clone size: -
V gene: TRBV29-1
D gene: -
J gene: TRBJ2-7
CDR3 DNA: TGCAGCGTAGCCGAGGGGGGGCTCTCCTACGAGCAGTACTTC
CDR3 protein: CSVAEGGLSYEQYF

clone size: -
V gene: TRBV5-1
D gene: -
J gene: TRBJ2-7
CDR3 DNA: TGCGCCAGCAGCTTGGCCTTTGCGGGGAGATTACGAGAGCAGTACTTC
CDR3 protein: CASSLAFAGRLREQYF

clone size: -
V gene: TRBV4-2
D gene: -
J gene: TRBJ2-7
CDR3 DNA: TGTGCCAGCAGCCGAGTAGCAGGGAACGAGCAGTACTTC
CDR3 protein: CASSRVAGNEQYF

clone size: -
V gene: TRBV19
D gene: TRBD1
J gene: TRBJ2-7
CDR3 DNA: TGTGCCAGTAGCTCACCGGGACAGACCTACGAGCAGTACTTC
CDR3 protein: CASSSPGQTYEQYF

clone size: -
V gene: TRBV21-1
D gene: -
J gene: TRBJ2-7
CDR3 DNA: TGTGCCAGCAGCAAAAAAAGCGGAGAGCAGTACTTC
CDR3 protein: CASSKKSGEQYF

clone size: few
V gene: TRBV6-5
D gene: -
J gene: TRBJ1-1
CDR3 DNA: TGTGCCAGCAGTTACGAGGGTGGAGCTTTCTTT
CDR3 protein: CASSYEGGAFF

clone size: once
V gene: TRBV9
D gene: -
J gene: TRBJ1-2
CDR3 DNA: TGTGCCAGCAGGACAGGACCCAGTTTGTCCTATGGCTACACCTTC
CDR3 protein: CASRTGPSLSYGYTF

clone size: -
V gene: TRBV9
D gene: TRBD2
J gene: TRBJ2-5
CDR3 DNA: TGTGCCAGCAGCCTGGGAGGGTTCAAAGAGACCCAGTACTTC
CDR3 protein: CASSLGGFKETQYF

clone size: -
V gene: TRBV5-1
D gene: -
J gene: TRBJ2-5
CDR3 DNA: TGCGCCAGCAGCCGGGGGGAGGGGGGTCAAGAGACCCAGTACTTC
CDR3 protein: CASSRGEGGQETQYF

clone size: -
V gene: TRBV19
D gene: -
J gene: TRBJ1-5
CDR3 DNA: TGTGCCACCTCCCCCTTAAGCAATCAGCCCCAGCATTTT
CDR3 protein: CATSPLSNQPQHF

clone size: -
V gene: TRBV6-5
D gene: TRBD2
J gene: TRBJ2-7
CDR3 DNA: TGTGCCAGCAGTTCTAGCGGGGGAACTACGCAGCAGTACTTC
CDR3 protein: CASSSSGGTTQQYF

clone size: -
V gene: TRBV5-4
D gene: TRBD1
J gene: TRBJ1-1
CDR3 DNA: TGTGCCAGCAGCCCGGATGTAGGGGGCCGAGCTTTCTTT
CDR3 protein: CASSPDVGGRAFF

clone size: many
V gene: TRBV4-2
D gene: TRBD2
J gene: TRBJ2-7
CDR3 DNA: TGTGCCAGCAGCCCGGGACTAGGGGACTACGAGCAGTACTTC
CDR3 protein: CASSPGLGDYEQYF

clone size: -
V gene: TRBV4-2
D gene: TRBD1
J gene: TRBJ2-7
CDR3 DNA: TGTGCCAGCAGCCAAGGAGGACAGGGGCCATACGAGCAGTACTTC
CDR3 protein: CASSQGGQGPYEQYF

clone size: -
V gene: TRBV6-1
D gene: -
J gene: TRBJ1-6
CDR3 DNA: TGTGCCAGCAGTGAAGACGGGTCGAATTCACCCCTCCACTTT
CDR3 protein: CASSEDGSNSPLHF

clone size: -
V gene: TRBV5-4
D gene: TRBD1
J gene: TRBJ1-1
CDR3 DNA: TGTGCCAGCAGCTTGGAACCGGGACAGGGGGGGACTGAAGCTTTCTTT
CDR3 protein: CASSLEPGQGGTEAFF

clone size: -
V gene: TRBV7-9
D gene: TRBD1
J gene: TRBJ1-3
CDR3 DNA: TGTGCCAGCAGCTTCGGACAGGGGTTGAAAGGAAACACCATATATTTT
CDR3 protein: CASSFGQGLKGNTIYF

clone size: -
V gene: TRBV6-1
D gene: -
J gene: TRBJ1-2
CDR3 DNA: TGTGCCAGCAGCGCCGTCTTGACGACGGTGGAGGGCTACACCTTC
CDR3 protein: CASSAVLTTVEGYTF

clone size: -
V gene: TRBV7-6
D gene: -
J gene: TRBJ2-7
CDR3 DNA: TGTGCCAGCAGCGAGTTTGTCGAGCAGTACTTC
CDR3 protein: CASSEFVEQYF

clone size: -
V gene: TRBV5-5
D gene: -
J gene: TRBJ1-1
CDR3 DNA: TGTGCCAGCAGCTGGAAACCCTCCGGGTCGGGAGCTTTCTTT
CDR3 protein: CASSWKPSGSGAFF

clone size: -
V gene: TRBV9
D gene: -
J gene: TRBJ1-2
CDR3 DNA: TGTGCCAGCAGCGCTCGAGGCGCCGCGAACACCTTC
CDR3 protein: CASSARGAANTF

clone size: few
V gene: TRBV5-1
D gene: -
J gene: TRBJ2-5
CDR3 DNA: TGCGCCAGCAGCTTTAGCGACAAAGAGACCCAGTACTTC
CDR3 protein: CASSFSDKETQYF

clone size: few
V gene: TRBV30
D gene: -
J gene: TRBJ1-4
CDR3 DNA: TGTGCCTGGAGGAAGAAGAGACTAGGGGCCCTAGGGGAAAAACTGTTTTTT
CDR3 protein: CAWRKKRLGALGEKLFF

clone size: few
V gene: TRBV6-5
D gene: -
J gene: TRBJ1-1
CDR3 DNA: TGTGCCAGCAGTTACTGGGGCCGAACGAACACTGAAGCTTTCTTT
CDR3 protein: CASSYWGRTNTEAFF

clone size: -
V gene: TRBV18
D gene: -
J gene: TRBJ2-7
CDR3 DNA: TGTGCCAGCTCACGCTCAGGACTCCGAAGCTCCTACGAGCAGTACTTC
CDR3 protein: CASSRSGLRSSYEQYF

clone size: -
V gene: TRBV5-1
D gene: -
J gene: TRBJ2-3
CDR3 DNA: TGCGCCAGCTCGCGGGGTGGGGGCACAGATACGCAGTATTTT
CDR3 protein: CASSRGGGTDTQYF

clone size: -
V gene: TRBV30
D gene: TRBD2
J gene: TRBJ2-5
CDR3 DNA: TGTGCCTGGGGGAGGGGACTAGCGACAGAGACCCAGTACTTC
CDR3 protein: CAWGRGLATETQYF

clone size: few
V gene: TRBV2
D gene: -
J gene: TRBJ1-2
CDR3 DNA: TGTGCCAGCAGTGGGGAACAGGGTGACTATGGCTACACCTTC
CDR3 protein: CASSGEQGDYGYTF

clone size: few
V gene: TRBV5-1
D gene: TRBD2
J gene: TRBJ2-1
CDR3 DNA: TGCGCCAGCAGCGCCACTAGCGGGGGCTACAATGAGCAGTTCTTC
CDR3 protein: CASSATSGGYNEQFF

clone size: -
V gene: TRBV5-1
D gene: -
J gene: TRBJ1-2
CDR3 DNA: TGCGCCAGCAGCTTAGACAGATCCTATGGCTACACCTTC
CDR3 protein: CASSLDRSYGYTF

clone size: -
V gene: TRBV19
D gene: TRBD1
J gene: TRBJ2-1
CDR3 DNA: TGTGCCAGTAGTATCTCCCACAGGGGGAATGAGCAGTTCTTC
CDR3 protein: CASSISHRGNEQFF

clone size: -
V gene: TRBV2
D gene: TRBD2
J gene: TRBJ2-5
CDR3 DNA: TGTGCCAGCAGTCTCGGACTAGCGGGGGTCATCCAAGAGACCCAGTACTTC
CDR3 protein: CASSLGLAGVIQETQYF

clone size: once
V gene: TRBV4-1
D gene: -
J gene: TRBJ1-1
CDR3 DNA: TGCGCCAGCAGCCAGCCCATCACAGGGATCGCTGAAGCTTTCTTT
CDR3 protein: CASSQPITGIAEAFF

clone size: -
V gene: TRBV5-1
D gene: -
J gene: TRBJ1-2
CDR3 DNA: TGCGCCAGCAGCGACATCCGGGGCTACACCTTC
CDR3 protein: CASSDIRGYTF

clone size: -
V gene: TRBV4-2
D gene: TRBD1
J gene: TRBJ1-2
CDR3 DNA: TGTGCCAGCAGCCAGGGGGGGGCAGGGGGCTGGGTAGGCTACACCTTC
CDR3 protein: CASSQGGAGGWVGYTF

clone size: -
V gene: TRBV27
D gene: -
J gene: TRBJ1-6
CDR3 DNA: TGTGCCAGCAGACCCGACAGCGGGTCTGGCTCACCCCTCCACTTT
CDR3 protein: CASRPDSGSGSPLHF

clone size: -
V gene: TRBV5-1
D gene: TRBD1
J gene: TRBJ1-5
CDR3 DNA: TGCGCCAGCAGCTTGGTACTTTGCCCCCGGGACAGGTTTTTGTGCAATCAGCCCCAGCATTTT
CDR3 protein: CASSLVLCPRDRFLCNQPQHF

clone size: -
V gene: TRBV4-1
D gene: -
J gene: TRBJ1-5
CDR3 DNA: TGCGCCAGCAGCCCTCGGGTCCTCGATAGCAATCAGCCCCAGCATTTT
CDR3 protein: CASSPRVLDSNQPQHF

clone size: -
V gene: TRBV5-1
D gene: -
J gene: TRBJ2-5
CDR3 DNA: TGCGCCAGCAGCTACCAATCAGGCGAGACCCAGTACTTC
CDR3 protein: CASSYQSGETQYF

clone size: -
V gene: TRBV6-5
D gene: TRBD2
J gene: TRBJ2-1
CDR3 DNA: TGTGCCAGCAGTTACTTGCGGGGGTCAAATGAGCAGTTCTTC
CDR3 protein: CASSYLRGSNEQFF